The TCR beta chain described here comes from a study of OX40 agonist ivuxolimab in advanced cancers. Turning to the study itself: Patients were dosed with the agonistic anti-OX40 (CD134) antibody ivuxolimab. About 44% of patients had received prior checkpoint inhibitor therapy.

Germline loops: CDR1 MGHRA, CDR2 YSYEKL. V dropped 2 bases and J dropped 4 bases, with 9 bases sitting between them. The CDR3 contains 14 residues. Clones were sequenced by immunoSEQ multiplex PCR, and TCRdb holds only the in-frame ones, with some missing. Of 30,000 to 40,000 clones in the sample, 89% were seen once. This rearrangement joins TRBV4-1 to TRBJ1-5, with D possibly matching TRBD1 (5 bases). The receptor was isolated from an adult with an advanced solid tumor such as melanoma, head and neck, liver or kidney cancer. Here the sequenced sample was CD4+ or CD8+ T cells sorted from blood, taken in a trial of the OX40 agonist ivuxolimab. This CDR3 reads CASSQIGGNQPQHF. The CDR3 region has the DNA TGCGCCAGCAGCCAAATCGGGGGGAATCAGCCCCAGCATTTT.